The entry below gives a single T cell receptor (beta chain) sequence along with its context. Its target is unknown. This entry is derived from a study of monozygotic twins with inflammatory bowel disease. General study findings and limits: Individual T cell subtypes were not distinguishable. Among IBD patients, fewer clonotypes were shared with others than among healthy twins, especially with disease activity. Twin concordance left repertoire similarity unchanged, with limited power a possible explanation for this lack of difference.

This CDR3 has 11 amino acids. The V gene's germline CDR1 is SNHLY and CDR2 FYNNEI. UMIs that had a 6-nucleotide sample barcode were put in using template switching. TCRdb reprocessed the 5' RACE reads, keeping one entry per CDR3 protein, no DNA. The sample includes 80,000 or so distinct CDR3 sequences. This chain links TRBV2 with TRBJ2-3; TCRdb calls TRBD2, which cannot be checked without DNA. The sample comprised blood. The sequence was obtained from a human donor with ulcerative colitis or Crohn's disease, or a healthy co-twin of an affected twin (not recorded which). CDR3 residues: CASRRANTQYF. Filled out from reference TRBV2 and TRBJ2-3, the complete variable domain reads EPEVTQTPSHQVTQMGQEVILRCVPISNHLYFYWYRQILGQKVEFLVSFYNNEISEKSEIFDDQFSVERPDGSNFTLKIRSTKLEDSAMYFCASRRANTQYFGPGTRLTVL.